This is a list of T cell receptor beta chains from one sample in a study of blood T cell repertoires in COVID-19. Libraries were prepared by immunoSEQ multiplex PCR; TCRdb keeps only in-frame clonotypes and omits some of them. The repertoire holds under 250,000 clones, with just under 85% as singletons. Source material: peripheral blood. The receptors here all came from a man at least 80 years old with acute or convalescent COVID-19. CDR3s include the opening cysteine and the closing phenylalanine or tryptophan. The order of the fields is D gene, J gene, V gene, clone size, CDR3 DNA, CDR3 protein. D genes are given only for firm matches. The listing skips clone size in some rows; elsewhere it reads once, few, many or a size class.

.,TRBJ2-3,TRBV3-1/TRBV3-2,.,TGTGCCAGCAGCCAAGATGGGCTTAGAGATACGCAGTATTTT,CASSQDGLRDTQYF
.,TRBJ1-2,TRBV25-1,.,TGTGCCAGCAGGGACACGCCACATGGCTACACCTTC,CASRDTPHGYTF
TRBD1,TRBJ2-6,TRBV4-1,.,TGCGCCAGCAGGAGACCAACAGGGGGCAAAGGGGCCAACGTCCTGACTTTC,CASRRPTGGKGANVLTF
TRBD1,TRBJ1-2,TRBV24-1,.,TGTGCCACCAGTGATTTCGGCAGGGGGTATGGCTACACCTTC,CATSDFGRGYGYTF
.,TRBJ1-2,TRBV5-1,.,TGCGCCAGCAGCTTGGGCCGGGAGGGGTATGGCTACACCTTC,CASSLGREGYGYTF
TRBD2,TRBJ2-7,TRBV11-2,.,TGTGCCAGCAGCTATAGGGGAGTAGCGGGATCGCAAGAGCAGTACTTC,CASSYRGVAGSQEQYF
.,TRBJ1-1,TRBV10-3,.,TGTGCCATCAGTGAGTCGAAAGCCCCGAACACTGAAGCTTTCTTT,CAISESKAPNTEAFF
.,TRBJ1-2,TRBV7-9,.,TGTGCCAGCAGCTTAGGAACAGGTCCCCTGGAAGGCTACACCTTC,CASSLGTGPLEGYTF
TRBD1,TRBJ1-1,TRBV7-9,.,TGTGCCAGCAGCGGGTGGGGACAGGGGCACACTGAAGCTTTCTTT,CASSGWGQGHTEAFF
.,TRBJ2-4,TRBV6-2/TRBV6-3,.,TGTGCCAGCAGTTACGTAGATTCTCTTTTTAGGGGAAACATTCAGTACTTC,CASSYVDSLFRGNIQYF
TRBD2,TRBJ2-3,TRBV3-1/TRBV3-2,.,TGTGCCAGCAGCCCCACTAGCGGGTTAAGCACAGATACGCAGTATTTT,CASSPTSGLSTDTQYF
TRBD2,TRBJ2-1,TRBV19,.,TGTGCCAGTAAGGCTAGCGGGACCCATGAGCAGTTCTTC,CASKASGTHEQFF
TRBD2,TRBJ2-3,TRBV9,.,TGTGCCAGCAGCGTAGGGCGGGCTAGCGGGAGCCAAGGGGATACGCAGTATTTT,CASSVGRASGSQGDTQYF
TRBD1,TRBJ1-6,TRBV5-1,few,TGCGCCAGCAGCTTGGCATACGTGACAGGGGGCAAATCACCCCTCCACTTT,CASSLAYVTGGKSPLHF
.,TRBJ1-1,TRBV30,.,TGTGCCTGGAGTGTAAAGCGGCTGAACACTGAAGCTTTCTTT,CAWSVKRLNTEAFF
TRBD1,TRBJ1-3,TRBV5-6,.,TGTGCCAGCAGCTTGGTACAGGGGGCCGCTGGAAACACCATATATTTT,CASSLVQGAAGNTIYF
.,TRBJ2-5,TRBV24-1,.,TGTGCCACCAGTGATTCTAGAGAGACCCAGTACTTC,CATSDSRETQYF
.,TRBJ2-2,TRBV12-3/TRBV12-4,.,TGTGCCAGCAGTTTGAGAGGGTTCGGGAAGCTGTTTTTT,CASSLRGFGKLFF
.,TRBJ1-5,TRBV19,once,TGTGCCAGTAGTATACTTGACAGGTACCAGCCCCAGCATTTT,CASSILDRYQPQHF
.,TRBJ2-5,TRBV5-1,.,TGCGCCAGCAGCTTCTCGGAGGAGACCCAGTACTTC,CASSFSEETQYF
TRBD1,TRBJ1-1,TRBV6-5,.,TGTGCCAGCGAGTCAGGGGGAGGAATTACTGAAGCTTTCTTT,CASESGGGITEAFF
.,TRBJ1-3,TRBV18,.,TGTGCCAGCTCACGGCGGAGCTCTGGAAACACCATATATTTT,CASSRRSSGNTIYF
.,TRBJ1-6,TRBV24-1,.,TGTGCCACCAGTGACGGTAATTCACCCCTCCACTTT,CATSDGNSPLHF
.,TRBJ1-5,TRBV28,.,TGTGCCAGCCTTACCCCGGGACAACCGAAAAATCAGCCCCAGCATTTT,CASLTPGQPKNQPQHF
.,TRBJ2-1,TRBV11-2,once,TGTGCCAGCAGCTCGGGACTCCTAGTGAGGTTCTTC,CASSSGLLVRFF
TRBD1,TRBJ1-5,TRBV30,once,TGTGCCTGGAGTGTACGCAGCGGACAGGGAAATCAGCCCCAGCATTTT,CAWSVRSGQGNQPQHF
.,TRBJ1-6,TRBV25-1,.,TGTGCCAGCCGCCGGGATAATTCACCCCTCCACTTT,CASRRDNSPLHF
TRBD2,TRBJ2-7,TRBV6-5,.,TGTGCCAGCAGTTACGGGACTAGCTCCTACGAGCAGTACTTC,CASSYGTSSYEQYF
.,TRBJ1-4,TRBV30,.,TGTGCCTGGACCTCCCCGGGAGTTAATGAAAAACTGTTTTTT,CAWTSPGVNEKLFF
.,TRBJ2-1,TRBV5-1,.,TGCGCCAGCAGCTTGTACGGAAACGACTTCTCCTACAATGAGCAGTTCTTC,CASSLYGNDFSYNEQFF
TRBD2,TRBJ2-4,TRBV18,.,TGTGCCAGCTCACCACGAATAGGGACGGGGGGATTCAAAAACATTCAGTACTTC,CASSPRIGTGGFKNIQYF
TRBD2,TRBJ2-7,TRBV5-1,.,TGCGCCAGCAGCTTGGGGGGGACTAGCGTTCCTGAGCAGTACTTC,CASSLGGTSVPEQYF
TRBD1,TRBJ2-5,TRBV24-1,.,TGTGCCACCAGTGGTTCCGGGACAGGGCCACGAGAGACCCAGTACTTC,CATSGSGTGPRETQYF
.,TRBJ1-5,TRBV3-1/TRBV3-2,.,TGTGCCAGCAGCCAAGGAATCAGGGTTCGGCAGCCCCAGCATTTT,CASSQGIRVRQPQHF
.,TRBJ1-5,TRBV7-2,.,TGTGCCAGCAGCTCCCAGGGAACCAAACAGCCCCAGCATTTT,CASSSQGTKQPQHF
.,TRBJ1-1,TRBV5-1,once,TGCGCCAGCAGCCCCCTGACCCTCGACCAGGGAACTGAAGCTTTCTTT,CASSPLTLDQGTEAFF
.,TRBJ1-5,TRBV7-9,.,TGTGCCAGCAGCTCAGACACTAGCAATCAGCCCCAGCATTTT,CASSSDTSNQPQHF
TRBD1,TRBJ1-2,TRBV7-2,.,TGTGCCAGCAGCTCACCGGGACAGGGGGGTATCTATGGCTACACCTTC,CASSSPGQGGIYGYTF
TRBD1,TRBJ2-2,TRBV7-6,.,TGTGCCAGCAGCAACAGGGGGCTGAACACCGGGGAGCTGTTTTTT,CASSNRGLNTGELFF
.,TRBJ1-4,TRBV7-9,.,TGTGCCAGCAGCTCCCAAATTGGGCAGGCGGAAAAACTGTTTTTT,CASSSQIGQAEKLFF
TRBD2,TRBJ2-1,TRBV6-5,.,TGTGCCAGCAGTTCTAGCGGGGTTCCCTACAATGAGCAGTTCTTC,CASSSSGVPYNEQFF
TRBD2,TRBJ2-2,TRBV5-1,few,TGCGCCAGCAGCCGAGGGACTAGCCAGAACACCGGGGAGCTGTTTTTT,CASSRGTSQNTGELFF
.,TRBJ2-4,TRBV16,.,TGTGCCAGCAGCCAATCGCCTCGGTCGGAGGAAATTGGCAAAAACATTCAGTACTTC,CASSQSPRSEEIGKNIQYF
.,TRBJ1-6,TRBV6-5,.,TGTGCCGGCAGTTACGTTTCCCTCGCAGGATCCTCCGCCCTCCACTTT,CAGSYVSLAGSSALHF
.,TRBJ2-1,TRBV4-2,.,TGTGCCAGCAGCCAAGTTGGCAGGGGAGCGGGACCAAATGAGCAGTTCTTC,CASSQVGRGAGPNEQFF
.,TRBJ2-6,TRBV5-1,once,TGCGCCAGCAGCTTGGGGGGCGCTGGGGCCAACGTCCTGACTTTC,CASSLGGAGANVLTF